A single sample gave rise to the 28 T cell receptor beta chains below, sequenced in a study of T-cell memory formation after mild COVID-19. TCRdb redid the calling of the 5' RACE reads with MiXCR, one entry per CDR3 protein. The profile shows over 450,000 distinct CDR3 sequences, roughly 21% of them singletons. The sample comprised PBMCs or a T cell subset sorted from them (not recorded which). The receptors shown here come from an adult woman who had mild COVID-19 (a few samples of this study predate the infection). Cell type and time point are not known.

The DNA of the CDR3 is TGTGCCAGCAGCTTAGTACGGGGTTCCCATGAGCAGTTCTTC. Translating it yields CASSLVRGSHEQFF. J is TRBJ2-1 and V is TRBV11-1; maybe TRBD2 (5 bases). This CDR3 region has 14 residues. V dropped 1 base and J dropped 8 bases, with 12 bases sitting between them. The germline V gene encodes CDR1 SGHAT and CDR2 FQDESV (reference sequence).

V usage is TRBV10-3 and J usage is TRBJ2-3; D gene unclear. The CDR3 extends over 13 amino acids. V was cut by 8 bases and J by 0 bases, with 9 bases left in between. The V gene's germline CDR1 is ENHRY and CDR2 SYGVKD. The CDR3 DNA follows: TGTGCCATCGCATCGGTTAGCACAGATACGCAGTATTTT. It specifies CAIASVSTDTQYF.

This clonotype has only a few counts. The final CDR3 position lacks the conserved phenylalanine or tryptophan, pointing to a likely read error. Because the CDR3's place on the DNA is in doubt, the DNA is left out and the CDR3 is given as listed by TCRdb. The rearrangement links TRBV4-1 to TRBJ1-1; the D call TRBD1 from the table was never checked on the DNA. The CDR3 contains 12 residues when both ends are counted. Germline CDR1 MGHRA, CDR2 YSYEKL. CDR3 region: CASSPHNRALIL.

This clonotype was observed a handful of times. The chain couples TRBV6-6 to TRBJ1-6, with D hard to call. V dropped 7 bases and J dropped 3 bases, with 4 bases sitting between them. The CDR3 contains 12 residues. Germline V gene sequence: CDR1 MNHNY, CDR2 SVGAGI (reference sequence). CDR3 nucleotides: TGTGCCAGCAATGGCTATAATTCACCCCTCCACTTT. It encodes CASNGYNSPLHF.

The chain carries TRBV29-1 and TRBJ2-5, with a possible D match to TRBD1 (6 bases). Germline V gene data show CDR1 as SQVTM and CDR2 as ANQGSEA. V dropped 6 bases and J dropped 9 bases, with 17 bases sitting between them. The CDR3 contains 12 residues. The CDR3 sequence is CSVFTQTGSQYF. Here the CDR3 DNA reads TGCAGCGTGTTCACCCAGACAGGATCCCAGTACTTC.

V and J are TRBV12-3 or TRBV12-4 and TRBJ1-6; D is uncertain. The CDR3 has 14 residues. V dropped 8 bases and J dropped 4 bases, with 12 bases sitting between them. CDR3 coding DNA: TGTGCCAGCCGCTACGCGGGGTATAATTCACCCCTCCACTTT. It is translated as CASRYAGYNSPLHF.

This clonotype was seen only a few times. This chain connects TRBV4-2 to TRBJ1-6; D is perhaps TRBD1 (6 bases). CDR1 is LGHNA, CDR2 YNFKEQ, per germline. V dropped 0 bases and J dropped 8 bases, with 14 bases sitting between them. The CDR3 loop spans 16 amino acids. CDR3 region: CASSQDPGQWHSPLHF. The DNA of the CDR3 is TGTGCCAGCAGCCAAGATCCCGGACAGTGGCATTCACCCCTCCACTTT.

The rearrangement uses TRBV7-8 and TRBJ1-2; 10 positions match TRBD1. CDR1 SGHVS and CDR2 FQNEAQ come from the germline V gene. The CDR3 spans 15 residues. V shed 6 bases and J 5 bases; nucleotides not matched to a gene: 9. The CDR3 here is CASSQDRGRSYGYTF. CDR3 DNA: TGTGCCAGCAGTCAAGACAGGGGGCGCTCGTATGGCTACACCTTC.

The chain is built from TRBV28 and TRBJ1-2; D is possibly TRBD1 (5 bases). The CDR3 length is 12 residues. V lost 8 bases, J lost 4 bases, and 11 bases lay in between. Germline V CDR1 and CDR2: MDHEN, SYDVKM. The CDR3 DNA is TGTGCCAGCGGGCAGGGAGGCTATGGCTACACCTTC. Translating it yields CASGQGGYGYTF.

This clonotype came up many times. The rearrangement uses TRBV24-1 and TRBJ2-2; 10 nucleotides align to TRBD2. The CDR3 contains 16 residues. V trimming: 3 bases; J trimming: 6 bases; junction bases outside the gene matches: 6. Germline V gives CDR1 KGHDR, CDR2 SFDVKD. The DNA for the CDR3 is TGTGCCACCAGTGATATCTCTAGCGGGAGCCCCGGGGAGCTGTTTTTT. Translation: CATSDISSGSPGELFF.

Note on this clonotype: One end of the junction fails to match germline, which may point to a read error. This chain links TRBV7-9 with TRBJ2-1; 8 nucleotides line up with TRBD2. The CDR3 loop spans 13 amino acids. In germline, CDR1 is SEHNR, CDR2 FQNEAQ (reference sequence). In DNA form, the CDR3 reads TGTGCCAGCAGCCCCGATTTTGCTAGCGGGCGGTTATTC. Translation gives CASSPDFASGRLF.

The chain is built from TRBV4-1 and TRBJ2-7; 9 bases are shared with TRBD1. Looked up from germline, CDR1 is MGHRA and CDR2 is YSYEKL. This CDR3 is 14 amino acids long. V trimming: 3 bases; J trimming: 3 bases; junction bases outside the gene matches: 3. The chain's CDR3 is CASSQETGGYEQYF. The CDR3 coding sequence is TGCGCCAGCAGCCAGGAGACAGGGGGCTACGAGCAGTACTTC.

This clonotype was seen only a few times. CDR3 DNA sequence: TGCAGCGTTGAATACACCTGGACAGGCGATCAAGAGACCCAGTACTTC. It encodes CSVEYTWTGDQETQYF. The chain recombines TRBV29-1 with TRBJ2-5, with TRBD1 identical over 7 bases. Germline loops: CDR1 SQVTM, CDR2 ANQGSEA. Trimming removed 2 bases from V and 2 bases from J; junction bases left unmatched: 11. The length of the CDR3 is 16 residues.

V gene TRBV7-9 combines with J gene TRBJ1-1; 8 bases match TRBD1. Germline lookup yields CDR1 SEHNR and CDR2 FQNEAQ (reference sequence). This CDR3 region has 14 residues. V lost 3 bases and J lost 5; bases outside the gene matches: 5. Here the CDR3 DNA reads TGTGCCAGCAGCTTCACAGGGGGTCATACTGAAGCTTTCTTT. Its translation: CASSFTGGHTEAFF.

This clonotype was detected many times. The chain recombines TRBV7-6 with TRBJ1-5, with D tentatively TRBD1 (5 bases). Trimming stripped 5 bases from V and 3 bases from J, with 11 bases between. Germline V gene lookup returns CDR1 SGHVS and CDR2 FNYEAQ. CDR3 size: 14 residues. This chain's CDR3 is CASSAGSPNQPQHF. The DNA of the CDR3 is TGTGCCAGCAGCGCAGGGTCCCCCAATCAGCCCCAGCATTTT.

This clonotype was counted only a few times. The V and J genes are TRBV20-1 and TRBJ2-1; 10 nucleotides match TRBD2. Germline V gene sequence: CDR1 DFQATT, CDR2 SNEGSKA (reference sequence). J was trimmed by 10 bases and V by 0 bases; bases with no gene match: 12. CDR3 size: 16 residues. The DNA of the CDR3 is TGCAGTGCTAGAGAACCGATAGCGGGGGGCCCTAACGAGCAGTTCTTC. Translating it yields CSAREPIAGGPNEQFF.

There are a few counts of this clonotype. CDR3 residues: CASSLGTAGELFF. Written as DNA, the CDR3 is TGTGCCAGCAGCCTGGGGACAGCCGGGGAGCTGTTTTTT. V gene TRBV7-8 combines with J gene TRBJ2-2; 7 positions agree with TRBD1. V lost 5 bases to trimming and J lost 6 bases; unmatched junction nucleotides: 3. The CDR3 is made up of 13 amino acids. Germline CDR1 and CDR2: SGHVS and FQNEAQ.

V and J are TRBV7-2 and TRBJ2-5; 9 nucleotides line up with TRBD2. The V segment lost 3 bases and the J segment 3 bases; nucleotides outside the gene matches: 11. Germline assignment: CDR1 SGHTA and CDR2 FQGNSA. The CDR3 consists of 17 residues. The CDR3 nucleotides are TGTGCCAGCAGCTTCCCCGCTAGCGGGGCCTCGGAAGAGACCCAGTACTTC. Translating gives CASSFPASGASEETQYF.

CDR3 loop: CASSQDPRGYSNSPLHF. DNA of the CDR3: TGTGCCAGCAGCCAAGATCCCAGGGGGTATTCTAATTCACCCCTCCACTTT. V is TRBV14 and J is TRBJ1-6; 7 bases are shared with TRBD1. This CDR3 spans 17 amino acids. V trimming: 0 bases; J trimming: 6 bases; junction bases outside the gene matches: 8. The germline V gene has CDR1 SGHDN and CDR2 FVKESK.

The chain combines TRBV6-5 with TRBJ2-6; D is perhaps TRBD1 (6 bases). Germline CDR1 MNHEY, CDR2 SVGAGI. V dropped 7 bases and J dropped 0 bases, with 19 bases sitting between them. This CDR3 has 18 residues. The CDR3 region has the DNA TGTGCCAGCACTCTATGGACAGCGATTTCCTCTGGGGCCAACGTCCTGACTTTC. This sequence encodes CASTLWTAISSGANVLTF.

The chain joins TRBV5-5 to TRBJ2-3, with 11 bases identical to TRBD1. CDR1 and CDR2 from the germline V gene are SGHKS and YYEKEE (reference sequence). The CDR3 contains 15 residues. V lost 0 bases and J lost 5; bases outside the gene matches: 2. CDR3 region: CASSLAGTGGDTQYF. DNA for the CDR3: TGTGCCAGCAGCTTGGCCGGGACAGGGGGAGATACGCAGTATTTT.

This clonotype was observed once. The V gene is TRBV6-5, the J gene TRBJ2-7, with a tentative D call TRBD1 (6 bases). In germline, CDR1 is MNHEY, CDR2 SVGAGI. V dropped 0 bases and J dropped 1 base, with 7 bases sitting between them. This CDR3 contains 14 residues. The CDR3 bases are TGTGCCAGCAGTTACTCGGGGACATCCTACGAGCAGTACTTC. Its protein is CASSYSGTSYEQYF.

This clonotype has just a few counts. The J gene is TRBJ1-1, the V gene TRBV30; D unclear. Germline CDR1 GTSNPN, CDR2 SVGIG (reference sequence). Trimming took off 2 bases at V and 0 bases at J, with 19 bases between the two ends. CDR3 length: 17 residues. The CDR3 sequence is CAWSRGKLSALNTEAFF. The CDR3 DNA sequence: TGTGCCTGGAGTCGGGGAAAGCTATCAGCCTTGAACACTGAAGCTTTCTTT.

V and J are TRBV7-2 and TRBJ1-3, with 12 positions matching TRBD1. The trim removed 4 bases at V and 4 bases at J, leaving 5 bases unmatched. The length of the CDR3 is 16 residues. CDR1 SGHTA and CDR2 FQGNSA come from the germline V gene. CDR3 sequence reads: CASSWGQGAAGNTIYF. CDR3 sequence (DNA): TGTGCCAGCAGCTGGGGACAGGGGGCGGCGGGAAACACCATATATTTT.

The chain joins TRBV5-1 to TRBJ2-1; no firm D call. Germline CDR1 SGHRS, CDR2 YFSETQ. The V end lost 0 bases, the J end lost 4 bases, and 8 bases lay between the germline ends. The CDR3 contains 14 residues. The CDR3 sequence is CASSLALEYNEQFF. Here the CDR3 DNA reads TGCGCCAGCAGCTTGGCTCTAGAGTACAATGAGCAGTTCTTC.

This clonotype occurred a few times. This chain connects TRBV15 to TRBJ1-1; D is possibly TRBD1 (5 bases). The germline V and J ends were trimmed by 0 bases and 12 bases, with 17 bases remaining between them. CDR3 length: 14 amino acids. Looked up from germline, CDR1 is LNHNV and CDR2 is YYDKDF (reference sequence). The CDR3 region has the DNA TGTGCCACCAGCAGAGAGGGGAATGGGGACCCACCTTTCTTT. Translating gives CATSREGNGDPPFF.

CDR3 DNA sequence: TGCAGCGTTGAAGAAGTTGTGAATACGCAGTATTTT. Its translation is CSVEEVVNTQYF. The chain couples TRBV29-1 to TRBJ2-3, with D unresolved. The V end was cut by 0 bases, the J end by 7 bases, with 8 bases between. The CDR3 spans 12 residues. The germline V gene encodes CDR1 SQVTM and CDR2 ANQGSEA.

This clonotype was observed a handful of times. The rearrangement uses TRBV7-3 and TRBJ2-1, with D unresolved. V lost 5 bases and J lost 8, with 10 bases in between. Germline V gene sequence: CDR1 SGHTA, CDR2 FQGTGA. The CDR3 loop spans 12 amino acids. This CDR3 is CASSHGGDEQFF. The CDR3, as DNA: TGTGCCAGCAGCCACGGTGGGGATGAGCAGTTCTTC.